The sequence of this T cell receptor (beta chain) was determined in a study of CD8+ T cells in alopecia areata. It was cDNA, reverse transcribed from extracted RNA, that served as the sequencing template. Using immunoSEQ multiplex PCR, the repertoire was profiled, and TCRdb retains in-frame clones only, with some absent. The sample carries some 120,000 clones, over 50% recorded once. Germline CDR1 is ENHRY and CDR2 is SYGVKD. The germline V and J ends were trimmed by 6 bases and 3 bases, with 9 bases remaining between them. The CDR3 runs 12 residues. This receptor was identified in a human donor with alopecia areata. This rearrangement joins TRBV10-3 to TRBJ2-7; unclear D gene. Sequences were derived from CD4+ T cells sorted from blood, sampled at week 0. CDR3 in DNA: TGTGCCATCAGCAAAACGGTCTACGAGCAGTACTTC. This encodes CAISKTVYEQYF.